These T cell receptor beta chains were read from a single sample in a study of T cells in Graves' hyperthyroidism and ophthalmopathy. MiXCR was run by TCRdb on the multiplex PCR reads, yielding one entry per CDR3 protein. The sample carries fewer than 750,000 distinct CDR3 sequences, about 15% recorded once. Sequencing was carried out using blood. These receptors all come from a woman aged 50 to 60 with Graves' ophthalmopathy. CDR3s include the opening cysteine and the closing phenylalanine or tryptophan. Each record gives: V gene, J gene, clone size, D gene, CDR3 DNA, CDR3 protein. D genes are given only for firm matches. Not all rows give a size; the values are once, few, many and, for expanded clones, a class.

>TRBV2|TRBJ2-3|many|-
TGTGCCAGCAGACTGACTCAGAACTCCCGCACAGATACGCAGTATTTT
CASRLTQNSRTDTQYF
>TRBV4-3|TRBJ2-1|-|TRBD2
TGCGCCAGCAGCCAAGATTCGGGGGGAGGGCCCGGCTCCTACAATGAGCAGTTCTTC
CASSQDSGGGPGSYNEQFF
>TRBV5-1|TRBJ2-3|many|-
TGCGCCAGCAGCCCGCCCCCCGGGGCGACAGATACGCAGTATTTT
CASSPPPGATDTQYF
>TRBV7-8|TRBJ2-5|many|TRBD1
TGTGCCAGCAGCTTAGGACAGGGGGAGACCCAGTACTTC
CASSLGQGETQYF
>TRBV28|TRBJ1-5|many|-
TGTGCCAGCAGTTTAGATAACAGAAAGATTCAGCCCCAGCATTTT
CASSLDNRKIQPQHF
>TRBV19|TRBJ1-5|few|TRBD1
TGTGCCAGCGGGGACAGGGGGTCTTTTGGCAATCAGCCCCAGCATTTT
CASGDRGSFGNQPQHF
>TRBV20-1|TRBJ2-7|many|TRBD2
TGCAGTGCTAGCGCTAGCGGGAGGACGAGCTCCTACGAGCAGTACTTC
CSASASGRTSSYEQYF
>TRBV6-5|TRBJ1-4|-|-
TGTGCCAGCAGATTACAGGGTTCTAATGAAAAACTGTTTTTT
CASRLQGSNEKLFF
>TRBV11-3|TRBJ1-2|many|-
TGTGCCAGCAGCTTAGGGGTCCTTCCTAACTATGGCTACACCTTC
CASSLGVLPNYGYTF
>TRBV28|TRBJ1-1|many|-
TGTGCCAGCAGGGGTCAGCCGCTAATGAACACTGAAGCTTTCTTT
CASRGQPLMNTEAFF
>TRBV30|TRBJ2-7|few|-
TGTGCCTGGAGTATCGGGGCCGGGACGTACGAGCAGTACTTC
CAWSIGAGTYEQYF
>TRBV28|TRBJ1-2|-|-
TGTGCCAGCAGTCCCACCCCGGGGGCCTCGTCGGGCTACACCTTC
CASSPTPGASSGYTF
>TRBV2|TRBJ2-7|few|-
-
CASSTSPAASYEQYF
>TRBV28|TRBJ1-4|-|-
TGTGCCAGCACATCCGGGTCCCAAGCGGGAAAACTGTTTTTT
CASTSGSQAGKLFF
>TRBV5-1|TRBJ2-6|many|-
TGCGCCAGCAGCTTTTTAGGGAGGCTGGACTCTGGGGCCAACGTCCTGACTTTC
CASSFLGRLDSGANVLTF
>TRBV20-1|TRBJ2-1|many|-
TGCAGTGCTAGAGGCAGTCGACAGGAGGGGGTGTCCGATGAGCAGTTCTTC
CSARGSRQEGVSDEQFF
>TRBV11-3|TRBJ2-2|many|-
TGTGCCAGCAGCTCACAGTGGGACGGCACCGGGGAGCTGTTTTTT
CASSSQWDGTGELFF
>TRBV12-3/TRBV12-4|TRBJ2-3|many|-
TGTGCCAGCAGTCCCGCTCCGGGCAGGGGTCTTAAAGATACGCAGTATTTT
CASSPAPGRGLKDTQYF
>TRBV29-1|TRBJ1-2|-|-
TGCAGCGTTGATTTAGGGGGCTACACCTTC
CSVDLGGYTF
>TRBV29-1|TRBJ2-3|-|-
TGCAGCGTTTATGTCAGATTCACAGATACGCAGTATTTT
CSVYVRFTDTQYF
>TRBV6-2/TRBV6-3|TRBJ2-7|-|TRBD1
TGTGCCAGCAGTTACAACAGGGGAAGGTCCTACGAGCAGTACTTC
CASSYNRGRSYEQYF
>TRBV11-3|TRBJ1-1|many|-
TGTGCCAGCAGCCACCAGGGGTATGAATCAAAAGCTTTCTTT
CASSHQGYESKAFF
>TRBV24-1|TRBJ2-7|few|TRBD2
TGTGCCACCAGTGATACGGGACTAGCGGCCGAGCAGTACTTC
CATSDTGLAAEQYF
>TRBV7-8|TRBJ2-7|many|TRBD1
TGTGCCAGCAGCTTAGTTGGGACAGGGTTCTACGAGCAGTACTTC
CASSLVGTGFYEQYF
>TRBV10-2|TRBJ1-5|-|TRBD1
TGCGCCAGCAGTGAGTCCGGGGGACAGTTTCAGCCCCAGCATTTT
CASSESGGQFQPQHF
>TRBV10-3|TRBJ1-2|-|-
TGTGCCATCAGTGGATCAGGGGTGGATGGCTACACCTTC
CAISGSGVDGYTF
>TRBV12-3/TRBV12-4|TRBJ2-1|-|-
TGTGCCAGAAGTCCACGAACAGGGAGCTCCTACAATGAGCAGTTCTTC
CARSPRTGSSYNEQFF
>TRBV13|TRBJ1-3|-|-
TGTGCCAGCAGCTCCATCATGATCTCTGGAAACACCATATATTTT
CASSSIMISGNTIYF
>TRBV6-1|TRBJ2-2|many|TRBD1
TGTGCCACCACCACAAATCCCGGGACAGGGGAGACCGGGGAGCTGTTTTTT
CATTTNPGTGETGELFF
>TRBV20-1|TRBJ2-7|-|TRBD2
TGCAGTGCTTCCGGGACTAGCGGGACCTACGAGCAGTACTTC
CSASGTSGTYEQYF
>TRBV28|TRBJ2-5|-|-
TGTGCCAGCAGTTTAGCGGGGGCGGGGGAAGAGACCCAGTACTTC
CASSLAGAGEETQYF
>TRBV7-8|TRBJ2-7|many|TRBD1
TGTGCCAGCAGTCAAATGAACCGGGACAGCCCCTACGAGCAGTACTTC
CASSQMNRDSPYEQYF
>TRBV3-1|TRBJ2-1|many|TRBD2
TGTGCCAGCAGCTATGTCAGCGGGAGTACCAACAATGAGCAGTTCTTC
CASSYVSGSTNNEQFF
>TRBV7-6|TRBJ1-4|many|-
TGTGCCAGCAGCTCTACCCGGGACGCTGAAAAACTGTTTTTT
CASSSTRDAEKLFF
>TRBV5-6|TRBJ1-1|-|TRBD1
TGTGCCAGCAGCTCGTCCCGGGACAGATCGGGCTTCACTGAAGCTTTCTTT
CASSSSRDRSGFTEAFF
>TRBV3-1|TRBJ1-1|-|-
TGTGCCAGCAGCCAAGCCGGGTCCTGGGGGTTCTTT
CASSQAGSWGFF
>TRBV19|TRBJ1-5|-|TRBD1
TGTGCCAGTACCGTAACAGGGGGCAATCAGCCCCAGCATTTT
CASTVTGGNQPQHF
>TRBV2|TRBJ1-4|few|-
TGTGCCAGCAGAGACAGGATTGGAAATGAAAAACTGTTTTTT
CASRDRIGNEKLFF
>TRBV3-1|TRBJ2-7|many|-
TGTGCCAGCAGCCAAGTTATGGGGAGTGACTACGAGCAGTACTTC
CASSQVMGSDYEQYF
>TRBV5-1|TRBJ2-1|many|-
TGCGCCAGCAGCCTAATGGCTAGCCGTAATGAGCAGTTCTTC
CASSLMASRNEQFF